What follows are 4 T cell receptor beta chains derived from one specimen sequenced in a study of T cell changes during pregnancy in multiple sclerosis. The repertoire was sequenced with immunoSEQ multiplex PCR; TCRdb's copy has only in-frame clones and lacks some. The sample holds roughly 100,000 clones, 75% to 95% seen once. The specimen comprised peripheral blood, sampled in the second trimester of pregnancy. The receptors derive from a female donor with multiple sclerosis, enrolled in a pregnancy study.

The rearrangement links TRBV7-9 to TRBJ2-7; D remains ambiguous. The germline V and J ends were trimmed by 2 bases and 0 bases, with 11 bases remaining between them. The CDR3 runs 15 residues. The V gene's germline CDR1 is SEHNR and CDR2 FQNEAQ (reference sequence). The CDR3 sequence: CASSLYTSLSYEQYF. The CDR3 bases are TGTGCCAGCAGCTTATATACATCCCTCTCCTACGAGCAGTACTTC. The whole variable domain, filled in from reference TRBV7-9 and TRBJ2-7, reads DTGVSQNPRHKITKRGQNVTFRCDPISEHNRLYWYRQTLGQGPEFLTYFQNEAQLEKSRLLSDRFSAERPKGSFSTLEIQRTEQGDSAMYLCASSLYTSLSYEQYFGPGTRLTVT.

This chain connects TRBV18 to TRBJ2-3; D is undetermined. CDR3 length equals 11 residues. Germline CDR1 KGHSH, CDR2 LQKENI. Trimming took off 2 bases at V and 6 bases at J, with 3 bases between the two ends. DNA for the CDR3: TGTGCCAGCTCACCAGAGGATACGCAGTATTTT. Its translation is CASSPEDTQYF.

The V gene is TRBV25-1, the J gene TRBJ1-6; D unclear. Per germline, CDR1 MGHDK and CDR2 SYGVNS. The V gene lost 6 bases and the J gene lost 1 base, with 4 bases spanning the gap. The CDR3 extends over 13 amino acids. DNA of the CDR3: TGTGCCAGCAGGACATCCTATAATTCACCCCTCCACTTT. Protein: CASRTSYNSPLHF. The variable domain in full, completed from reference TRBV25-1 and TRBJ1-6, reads EADIYQTPRYLVIGTGKKITLECSQTMGHDKMYWYQQDPGMELHLIHYSYGVNSTEKGDLSSESTVSRIRTEHFPLTLESARPSHTSQYLCASRTSYNSPLHFGNGTRLTVT.

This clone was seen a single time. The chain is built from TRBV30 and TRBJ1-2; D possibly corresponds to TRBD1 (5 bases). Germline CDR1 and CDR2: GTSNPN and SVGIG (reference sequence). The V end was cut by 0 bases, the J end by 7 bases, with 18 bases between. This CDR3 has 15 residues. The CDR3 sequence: CAWSVILGAGGGYTF. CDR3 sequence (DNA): TGTGCCTGGAGTGTAATCCTCGGGGCGGGGGGTGGCTACACCTTC.